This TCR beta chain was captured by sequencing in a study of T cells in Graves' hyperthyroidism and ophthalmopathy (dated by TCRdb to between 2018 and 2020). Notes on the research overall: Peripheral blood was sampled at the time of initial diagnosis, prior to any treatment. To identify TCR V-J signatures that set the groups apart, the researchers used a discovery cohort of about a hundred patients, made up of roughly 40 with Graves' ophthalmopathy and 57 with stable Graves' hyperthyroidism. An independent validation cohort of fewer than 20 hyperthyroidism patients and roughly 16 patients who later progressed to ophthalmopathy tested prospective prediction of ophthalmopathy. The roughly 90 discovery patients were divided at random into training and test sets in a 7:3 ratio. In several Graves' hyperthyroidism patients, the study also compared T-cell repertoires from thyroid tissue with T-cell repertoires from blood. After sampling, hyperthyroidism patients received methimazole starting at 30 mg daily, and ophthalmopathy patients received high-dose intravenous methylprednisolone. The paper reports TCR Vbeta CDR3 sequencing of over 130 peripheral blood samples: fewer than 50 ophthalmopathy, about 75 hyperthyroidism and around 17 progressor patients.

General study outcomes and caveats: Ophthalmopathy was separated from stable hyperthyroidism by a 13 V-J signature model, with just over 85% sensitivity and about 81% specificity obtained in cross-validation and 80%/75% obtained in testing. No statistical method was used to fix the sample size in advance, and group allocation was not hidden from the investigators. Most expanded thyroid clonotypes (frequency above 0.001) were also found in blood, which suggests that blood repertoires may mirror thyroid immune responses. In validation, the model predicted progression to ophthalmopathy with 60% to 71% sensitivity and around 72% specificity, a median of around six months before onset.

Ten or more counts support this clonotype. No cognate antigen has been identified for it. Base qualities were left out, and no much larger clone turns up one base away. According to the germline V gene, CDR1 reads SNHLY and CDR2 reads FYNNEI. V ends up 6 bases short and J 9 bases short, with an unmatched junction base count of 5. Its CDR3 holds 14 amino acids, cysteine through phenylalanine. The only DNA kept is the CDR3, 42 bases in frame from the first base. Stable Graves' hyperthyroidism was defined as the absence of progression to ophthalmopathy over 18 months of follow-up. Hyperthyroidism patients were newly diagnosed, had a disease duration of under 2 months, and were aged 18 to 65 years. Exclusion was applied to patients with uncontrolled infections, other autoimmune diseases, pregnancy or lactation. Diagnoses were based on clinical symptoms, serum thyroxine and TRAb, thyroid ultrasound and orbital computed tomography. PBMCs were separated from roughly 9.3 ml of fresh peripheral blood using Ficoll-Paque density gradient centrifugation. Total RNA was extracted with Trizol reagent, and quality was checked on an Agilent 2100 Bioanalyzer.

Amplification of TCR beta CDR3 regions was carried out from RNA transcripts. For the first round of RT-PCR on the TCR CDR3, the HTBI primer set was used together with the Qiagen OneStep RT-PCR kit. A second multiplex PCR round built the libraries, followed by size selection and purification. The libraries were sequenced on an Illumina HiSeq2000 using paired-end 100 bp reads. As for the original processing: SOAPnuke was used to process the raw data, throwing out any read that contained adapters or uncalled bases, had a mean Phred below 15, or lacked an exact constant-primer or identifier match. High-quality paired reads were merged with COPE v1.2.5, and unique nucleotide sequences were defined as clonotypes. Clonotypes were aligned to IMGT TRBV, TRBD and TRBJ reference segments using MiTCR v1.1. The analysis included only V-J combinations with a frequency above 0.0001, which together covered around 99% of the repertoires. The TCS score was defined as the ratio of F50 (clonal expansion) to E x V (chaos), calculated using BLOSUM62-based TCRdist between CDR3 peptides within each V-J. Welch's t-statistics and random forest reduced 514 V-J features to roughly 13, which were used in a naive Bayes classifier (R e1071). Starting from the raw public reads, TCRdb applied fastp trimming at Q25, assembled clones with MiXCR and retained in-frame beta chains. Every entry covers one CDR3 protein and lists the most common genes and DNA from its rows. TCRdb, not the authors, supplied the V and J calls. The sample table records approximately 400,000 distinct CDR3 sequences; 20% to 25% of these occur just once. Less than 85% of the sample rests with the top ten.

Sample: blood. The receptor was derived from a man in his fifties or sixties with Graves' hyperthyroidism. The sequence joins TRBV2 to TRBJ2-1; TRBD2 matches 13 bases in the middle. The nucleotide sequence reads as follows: TGTGCCAGCAGGGATACTAGCGGGAGGGGTGAGCAGTTCTTC. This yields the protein CASRDTSGRGEQFF. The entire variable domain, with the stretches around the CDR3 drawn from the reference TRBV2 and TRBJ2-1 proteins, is EPEVTQTPSHQVTQMGQEVILRCVPISNHLYFYWYRQILGQKVEFLVSFYNNEISEKSEIFDDQFSVERPDGSNFTLKIRSTKLEDSAMYFCASRDTSGRGEQFFGPGTRLTVL.